Below, 7 T cell receptor beta chains from the same sample are listed, as sequenced in a study of blood T cell repertoires in COVID-19. Data came from immunoSEQ multiplex PCR; TCRdb stores just in-frame clones and leaves some out. The repertoire holds roughly 210,000 clones, with about 87% as singletons. The sample consisted of peripheral blood. These receptors originate from a man aged 65 to 79 with acute or convalescent COVID-19.

Note on this clone: The identical CDR3 is also encoded by other nucleotide sequences in the sample. The V and J genes are TRBV28 and TRBJ1-2; D is perhaps TRBD1 (6 bases). CDR3 length equals 14 residues. Germline V CDR1 and CDR2: MDHEN, SYDVKM. V dropped 6 bases and J dropped 2 bases, with 13 bases sitting between them. The CDR3 DNA reads as TGTGCCAGCAGCCCACCCGGACAGAACTATGGCTACACCTTC. It codes for CASSPPGQNYGYTF.

This sequence joins TRBV25-1 and TRBJ1-2; D unclear. This CDR3 has 13 residues. Trimming removed 6 bases from V and 3 bases from J, with 11 bases in between. CDR1 is MGHDK and CDR2 is SYGVNS in the germline V gene. CDR3 bases: TGTGCCAGCAGAAGTCAGGTCGACTATGGCTACACCTTC. Its translation is CASRSQVDYGYTF.

This chain uses TRBV14 with TRBJ2-3; 10 bases align to TRBD2. The ends lost 1 base at V and 1 base at J; junction bases unmatched: 2. CDR3 length equals 16 residues. CDR1 and CDR2 from the germline V gene are SGHDN and FVKESK. The CDR3 sequence is CASSQVLAGGTDTQYF. CDR3 nucleotide sequence: TGTGCCAGCAGCCAAGTGCTAGCGGGGGGCACAGATACGCAGTATTTT.

This chain connects TRBV10-3 to TRBJ1-1; perhaps TRBD1 as D (6 bases). The CDR3 spans 15 residues. CDR1 is ENHRY, CDR2 SYGVKD, per germline. V was clipped by 7 bases and J by 2 bases, with 17 bases between them. CDR3 protein: CAITAHRDHNTEAFF. The CDR3, as DNA: TGTGCCATCACGGCGCACAGGGATCACAACACTGAAGCTTTCTTT.

The chain has TRBV6-5 and TRBJ2-2, with D perhaps TRBD2 (6 bases). CDR3 length equals 14 residues. Trimming removed 6 bases at V and 6 bases at J, with 14 bases between. Germline V gene sequence: CDR1 MNHEY, CDR2 SVGAGI. The DNA for the CDR3 is TGTGCCAGCAGGGATTCCGGGGGTTCCGGGGAGCTGTTTTTT. Protein: CASRDSGGSGELFF.

This clone appeared a single time. The chain couples TRBV19 to TRBJ2-6; weak D call: TRBD2 (7 bases). Germline CDR1 reads LNHDA; CDR2 reads SQIVND (reference sequence). Between the trimmed V and J ends, which lost 6 bases and 4 bases, there was a span of 13 bases. The CDR3 runs to 15 residues. The CDR3 sequence is CASSQGGAGANVLTF. The CDR3 DNA is TGTGCCAGTAGCCAAGGGGGGGCCGGGGCCAACGTCCTGACTTTC.

The chain carries TRBV10-3 and TRBJ2-7, with TRBD1 identical over 7 bases. This CDR3 contains 10 residues. CDR1 ENHRY and CDR2 SYGVKD come from the germline V gene. Losses at the gene ends were 7 bases for V and 9 bases for J; bases not matched to a gene: 3. The CDR3 here is CAIMGDRQYF. CDR3 nucleotide sequence: TGTGCCATCATGGGGGACAGGCAGTACTTC.